In its sample, the clone carrying this T cell receptor beta chain was seen a few times. Isolated RNA was reverse transcribed in full, so expressed TCRB transcripts were sequenced. TCRdb's table, derived via immunoSEQ multiplex PCR, lists solely in-frame clones and lacks some. The sample carries 250,000 or so clones, 27% recorded once. The record originates from a study of beta chain features in type 1 diabetes. Turning to the study itself: Age and gender were similar between patients and healthy donors, as were cell yields.

CDR1 is GTSNPN and CDR2 is SVGIG in the germline V gene (reference sequence). V was shortened by 5 bases and J by 4 bases, with 17 bases between the two germline ends. The CDR3 is 14 amino acids. Purity (above 95%) was reached by all sorted populations. The sample comprised central memory CD4+ T cells from blood. The chain employs TRBV30 and TRBJ1-1; TRBD1 is a possible D gene (5 bases). The TCR was taken from a man aged 25-45 years in good health. CDR3 protein: CAWGTNGGRTEAFF. Written as DNA, the CDR3 is TGTGCCTGGGGTACTAACGGGGGTCGCACTGAAGCTTTCTTT.